The 10 T cell receptor beta chains below were found in one sample sequenced in a study of radiotherapy plus CTLA-4 blockade in lung cancer (dated by TCRdb to 2016 to 2019). Libraries were built with the immunoSEQ multiplex PCR assay. What TCRdb holds here is the immuneACCESS table cut down to in-frame rearrangements. Part of the clones is not present; checked against another copy, under half of the missing clones reflect an unresolved V gene, and the others are unexplained. The sample table holds tens of thousands of clones, of which around nine tenths were seen once. The leading ten clones occupy 7.8% of the sample. This specimen consisted of peripheral blood, obtained from a patient treated with radiotherapy plus ipilimumab. Receptors were obtained from a human donor with non-small cell lung cancer whose response to radiotherapy plus ipilimumab could not be evaluated.

This clone showed up just a few times. This chain connects TRBV9 to TRBJ1-1; a weak D match, TRBD1 (5 bases). V gave up 0 bases and J gave up 1 base, with 7 bases separating them. This CDR3 has 14 amino acids. Germline V gives CDR1 SGDLS, CDR2 YYNGEE. As DNA, the CDR3 is TGTGCCAGCAGCGTAGCTACAGGGAACACTGAAGCTTTCTTT. Protein sequence: CASSVATGNTEAFF.

This chain connects TRBV9 to TRBJ2-1, with 11 bases aligning to TRBD2. The germline gives CDR1 SGDLS, CDR2 YYNGEE. This CDR3 is built from 18 residues. With 4 bases clipped from V and 3 bases from J, the junction kept 12 bases outside the gene matches. DNA for the CDR3: TGTGCCAGCAGCCCGCTCGCCATAGCGGGAGGGGGCTACAATGAGCAGTTCTTC. It yields the protein CASSPLAIAGGGYNEQFF.

The chain joins TRBV7-9 to TRBJ1-2; maybe TRBD1 (5 bases). The CDR3 has 14 residues. Trimming stripped 5 bases from V and 8 bases from J, with 18 bases between. Germline-derived CDR1 and CDR2 are SEHNR and FQNEAQ (reference sequence). The CDR3 is CASSPGASRSGYTF. The CDR3 DNA is TGTGCCAGCAGCCCTGGGGCCTCCCGAAGCGGCTACACCTTC.

This clone was seen a handful of times. The chain is built from TRBV7-9 and TRBJ1-1; tentatively, D is TRBD1 (6 bases). The ends were cut back, 4 bases at V and 2 bases at J, with 11 bases in the middle. This CDR3 has 14 amino acids. Germline CDR1 reads SEHNR; CDR2 reads FQNEAQ (reference sequence). The CDR3 loop is CASSWGHLNTEAFF. The CDR3 DNA reads TGTGCCAGCAGCTGGGGACACCTTAACACTGAAGCTTTCTTT.

V gene TRBV6-6 combines with J gene TRBJ1-1, with 8 bases fitting TRBD1. There are 13 residues in the CDR3. The J segment lost 6 bases and the V segment lost 0 bases, leaving 0 bases of the junction unmatched. In germline, CDR1 is MNHNY, CDR2 SVGAGI (reference sequence). The CDR3 DNA reads TGTGCCAGCAGTTACTCGACAGGGGCTGAAGCTTTCTTT. Translation: CASSYSTGAEAFF.

The chain joins TRBV18 to TRBJ2-5, with D possibly being TRBD1 (6 bases). Trimming took 0 bases from V and 1 from J, leaving 9 bases between them. CDR3 size: 15 residues. CDR1 KGHSH and CDR2 LQKENI come from the germline V gene. The CDR3 DNA sequence: TGTGCCAGCTCACCACCGTCAGGGGTCCAAGAGACCCAGTACTTC. This codes for CASSPPSGVQETQYF. The full variable domain, with the rest looked up from reference TRBV18 and TRBJ2-5, is NAGVMQNPRHLVRRRGQEARLRCSPMKGHSHVYWYRQLPEEGLKFMVYLQKENIIDESGMPKERFSAEFPKEGPSILRIQQVVRGDSAAYFCASSPPSGVQETQYFGPGTRLLVL.

CDR3 DNA: TGTGCCAGCAGCGCAACAGGGGAGGCTTTTGGGTCACCCCTCCACTTT. Translating it yields CASSATGEAFGSPLHF. The genes are TRBV7-8 and TRBJ1-6; 7 nucleotides align to TRBD1. There are 16 residues in the CDR3. Looked up from germline, CDR1 is SGHVS and CDR2 is FQNEAQ. V lost 5 bases to trimming and J lost 10 bases; unmatched junction nucleotides: 14.

The CDR3 loop is CASSLAQGLNTEAFF. Written as DNA, the CDR3 is TGCGCCAGCAGCTTGGCCCAGGGCCTGAACACTGAAGCTTTCTTT. The chain has TRBV5-1 and TRBJ1-1, with TRBD1 as a possible D gene (5 bases). The CDR3 has 15 amino acids. From germline, CDR1 is SGHRS and CDR2 YFSETQ. The V end was cut by 0 bases, the J end by 0 bases, with 9 bases between.

In its sample, this clone was seen once. The chain uses TRBV12-5 and TRBJ2-7; TRBD2 aligns across 7 bases. J gave up 7 bases and V 7 bases, and 13 bases lay outside the gene matches. Germline lookup yields CDR1 LGHNT and CDR2 FRNRAP. CDR3 length: 14 amino acids. This CDR3 is CASVAQLGGGEQYF. As DNA, the CDR3 is TGTGCTAGTGTCGCCCAACTGGGGGGAGGGGAGCAGTACTTC.

The chain has TRBV4-1 and TRBJ1-5, with D possibly being TRBD1 (6 bases). Germline V CDR1 and CDR2: MGHRA, YSYEKL. V shed 2 bases and J shed 3 bases, with 8 bases lying between them. The CDR3 has 14 residues. CDR3 loop: CASSQRDNNQPQHF. The CDR3 nucleotides read TGCGCCAGCAGCCAAAGGGACAACAATCAGCCCCAGCATTTT.